The T cell receptor beta chain described here comes from a study of patients and donors after allogeneic stem cell transplantation. In TCRdb, the RT-PCR reads were re-called with MiXCR into one record per CDR3 protein. The sample lists roughly 230,000 distinct CDR3 sequences, around an eighth seen once, with around a tenth in the top ten. The germline gives CDR1 SGDLS, CDR2 YYNGEE. This CDR3 has 14 residues. V lost 3 bases, J lost 5 bases, and 3 bases stayed unmatched. In this sample, this clonotype turned up many times. Sequences were obtained from blood, either unsorted or a sorted T cell fraction (not recorded which). The receptor comes from a human donor who was either an allogeneic HSCT recipient or a stem cell or donor lymphocyte infusion donor (not recorded which). It is not recorded whose cells these are; they may come from a transplant donor. V usage is TRBV9 and J usage is TRBJ1-5, with TRBD1 identical over 9 bases. DNA of the CDR3: TGTGCCAGCAGCGCGGGACAGGGCGATCAGCCCCAGCATTTT. Residues: CASSAGQGDQPQHF.